What follows are 9 T cell receptor beta chains derived from one specimen sequenced in a study of blood T cell repertoires in COVID-19. Sequencing used immunoSEQ multiplex PCR; TCRdb keeps in-frame clones, though not all of them. The table shows under 300,000 clones, with 86% occurring only once. Sequencing input: peripheral blood. All receptors come from a man younger than 30 with active or convalescent COVID-19.

The chain uses TRBV6-1 and TRBJ2-3; the match to TRBD2 covers 7 bases. J gave up 1 base and V 0 bases, and 4 bases lay outside the gene matches. CDR3 length: 16 amino acids. In germline, CDR1 is MNHNS, CDR2 SASEGT. Here the CDR3 DNA reads TGTGCCAGCAGTGAAGCGGGACGGGGGGGCACAGATACGCAGTATTTT. As protein: CASSEAGRGGTDTQYF.

The gene calls are TRBV7-2 and TRBJ2-7; TRBD2 aligns across 7 bases. With 3 bases clipped from V and 6 bases from J, the junction kept 14 bases outside the gene matches. This CDR3 is built from 16 residues. Germline assignment: CDR1 SGHTA and CDR2 FQGNSA. As DNA, the CDR3 is TGTGCCAGCAGCTTCGTTATGCGGCGGGAGAGGGCCGAGCAGTACTTC. Amino acids: CASSFVMRRERAEQYF.

This clone was seen a handful of times. V and J are TRBV24-1 and TRBJ2-2, with 7 bases aligning to TRBD1. After removal of 7 bases from V and 6 bases from J, the junction contained 10 bases not matched to a gene. This CDR3 is 15 amino acids long. The germline V gene has CDR1 KGHDR and CDR2 SFDVKD. CDR3 DNA: TGTGCCACCAGATCGACAGGGTCAGAGTCCGGGGAGCTGTTTTTT. This translates into CATRSTGSESGELFF.

The chain carries TRBV5-4 and TRBJ2-3; D remains ambiguous. Germline V CDR1 and CDR2: SGHNT, YYREEE (reference sequence). The CDR3 extends over 16 amino acids. V was clipped by 3 bases and J by 0 bases, with 14 bases between them. CDR3 DNA sequence: TGTGCCAGCAGCTCATATGAGAAGTCTAGCACAGATACGCAGTATTTT. Its protein product is CASSSYEKSSTDTQYF.

The chain couples TRBV6-1 to TRBJ1-1; D ambiguous. V shed 2 bases and J shed 4 bases, with 8 bases lying between them. Germline V CDR1 and CDR2: MNHNS, SASEGT. The CDR3 consists of 13 residues. CDR3 amino acids: CASSEMGLTEAFF. In DNA form, the CDR3 reads TGTGCCAGCAGTGAAATGGGCCTCACTGAAGCTTTCTTT.

The V and J genes are TRBV9 and TRBJ2-1; 8 bases agree with TRBD2. With 0 bases clipped from V and 6 bases from J, the junction kept 5 bases outside the gene matches. The CDR3 sequence is 15 residues long. Germline CDR1 is SGDLS and CDR2 is YYNGEE. This CDR3 is CASSVARGGLNEQFF. In nucleotides, the CDR3 is TGTGCCAGCAGCGTAGCCCGCGGGGGGCTCAATGAGCAGTTCTTC.

The rearrangement links TRBV7-3 to TRBJ2-5; no reliable D call. V was cut by 5 bases and J by 0 bases, with 7 bases left in between. The CDR3 covers 13 residues. Germline loops: CDR1 SGHTA, CDR2 FQGTGA. CDR3 loop: CASSPLHQETQYF. CDR3 in DNA: TGTGCCAGCAGCCCACTCCACCAAGAGACCCAGTACTTC.

The rearrangement joins TRBV9 to TRBJ2-5; no definite D call. Deletions cut 0 bases from V and 1 base from J, with 7 bases between. Germline V gene sequence: CDR1 SGDLS, CDR2 YYNGEE. The CDR3 spans 14 residues. DNA of the CDR3: TGTGCCAGCAGCGTAGCTCCCGGCCAAGAGACCCAGTACTTC. Translation: CASSVAPGQETQYF. The whole variable domain, filled in from reference TRBV9 and TRBJ2-5, reads DSGVTQTPKHLITATGQRVTLRCSPRSGDLSVYWYQQSLDQGLQFLIQYYNGEERAKGNILERFSAQQFPDLHSELNLSSLELGDSALYFCASSVAPGQETQYFGPGTRLLVL.

This clone has just one count. Other DNA sequences of this sample code for an identical CDR3. The V gene is TRBV3-1 (or the pseudogene TRBV3-2), the J gene TRBJ1-5; D is undetermined. The CDR3 covers 12 residues. The V and J ends lost 3 bases and 7 bases respectively, with 7 bases between them. Germline CDR1 is LGHDT and CDR2 is YNNKEL (reference sequence). The CDR3 is CASSQTNQPQHF. CDR3 DNA sequence: TGTGCCAGCAGCCAGACTAACCAGCCCCAGCATTTT.